The 28 T cell receptor beta chains in this list originate from one sample, sequenced in a study of OX40 agonist ivuxolimab in advanced cancers. TCRdb keeps only in-frame clones here, not all; method: immunoSEQ multiplex PCR. The sample lists some 110,000 clones; approximately 90% were seen once. Specimen: CD4+ or CD8+ T cells sorted from blood, collected in a trial of the OX40 agonist ivuxolimab. The receptors shown here come from an adult with an advanced solid tumor such as melanoma, head and neck, liver or kidney cancer.

The rearrangement uses TRBV11-1 and TRBJ2-7; 9 bases agree with TRBD1. Germline V gene data show CDR1 as SGHAT and CDR2 as FQDESV (reference sequence). J gave up 4 bases and V 5 bases, and 9 bases lay outside the gene matches. The CDR3 spans 15 residues. The CDR3 is CASSPGTGIRYEQYF. The DNA for the CDR3 is TGTGCCAGCAGCCCCGGGACAGGGATTAGGTACGAGCAGTACTTC.

V and J are TRBV28 and TRBJ2-7, with TRBD1 matching over 7 bases. Germline-derived CDR1 and CDR2 are MDHEN and SYDVKM. Trimming took 7 bases from V and 0 from J; bases not matched to a gene: 3. CDR3 length equals 13 residues. The CDR3 coding sequence is TGTGCCAGCAACAGGGGCCACTCCTACGAGCAGTACTTC. Amino acids: CASNRGHSYEQYF.

The chain joins TRBV7-9 to TRBJ2-5; unclear D gene. The germline V and J ends were trimmed by 2 bases and 3 bases, with 22 bases remaining between them. In germline, CDR1 is SEHNR, CDR2 FQNEAQ (reference sequence). This CDR3 is built from 18 residues. CDR3 bases: TGTGCCAGCAGCTTAACAATAGGGCACCGGCCAACTGAAGAGACCCAGTACTTC. This sequence encodes CASSLTIGHRPTEETQYF. The full variable domain, with the rest looked up from reference TRBV7-9 and TRBJ2-5, is DTGVSQNPRHKITKRGQNVTFRCDPISEHNRLYWYRQTLGQGPEFLTYFQNEAQLEKSRLLSDRFSAERPKGSFSTLEIQRTEQGDSAMYLCASSLTIGHRPTEETQYFGPGTRLLVL.

V usage is TRBV14 and J usage is TRBJ2-3; D is perhaps TRBD2 (6 bases). The V gene lost 8 bases and the J gene lost 0 bases, with 12 bases spanning the gap. Germline loops: CDR1 SGHDN, CDR2 FVKESK. The CDR3 is made up of 14 amino acids. The CDR3 sequence: CASDRGASTDTQYF. CDR3 DNA: TGTGCCAGCGACCGCGGGGCTAGCACAGATACGCAGTATTTT.

This clone was found a few times. The chain carries TRBV4-2 and TRBJ2-7; tentatively, D is TRBD2 (5 bases). This CDR3 is built from 15 residues. V gave up 1 base and J gave up 0 bases, with 10 bases separating them. Germline V CDR1 and CDR2: LGHNA, YNFKEQ. CDR3 sequence reads: CASSQVSGLSYEQYF. DNA of the CDR3: TGTGCCAGCAGCCAAGTCTCCGGACTCTCCTACGAGCAGTACTTC.

V gene TRBV19 combines with J gene TRBJ1-1, with TRBD1 matching 7 bases. Trimming at V came to 7 bases and at J to 5 bases, leaving 13 bases not matched to a gene. Germline V gene lookup returns CDR1 LNHDA and CDR2 SQIVND (reference sequence). CDR3 size: 15 residues. CDR3 residues: CASNIKRGRRTEAFF. The DNA of the CDR3 is TGTGCCAGTAACATCAAAAGGGGGCGGAGGACTGAAGCTTTCTTT.

The J gene is TRBJ2-7, the V gene TRBV6-1; D is possibly TRBD1 or TRBD2 (5 bases each). The CDR3 totals 13 residues. Trimming stripped 5 bases from V and 5 bases from J, with 13 bases between. Germline CDR1 MNHNS, CDR2 SASEGT. DNA for the CDR3: TGTGCCAGCAGTTGGAGGCAGGACAACGAGCAGTACTTC. Translating gives CASSWRQDNEQYF.

The chain employs TRBV6-6 and TRBJ2-5, with D possibly being TRBD2 (6 bases). The germline V and J ends were trimmed by 3 bases and 5 bases, with 13 bases remaining between them. Looked up from germline, CDR1 is MNHNY and CDR2 is SVGAGI (reference sequence). CDR3 length equals 14 residues. In DNA form, the CDR3 reads TGTGCCAGCAGTTATAGTACGGCGGGGGAGACCCAGTACTTC. This codes for CASSYSTAGETQYF.

The chain is built from TRBV19 and TRBJ2-3, with 10 positions matching TRBD1. The junction had 6 bases not matched to a gene; V was cut back by 5 bases and J by 4 bases. The CDR3 loop spans 15 amino acids. The V gene's germline CDR1 is LNHDA and CDR2 SQIVND (reference sequence). The CDR3 DNA reads as TGTGCCAGTAGTCCCACGACAGGGGGCGCAGATACGCAGTATTTT. This codes for CASSPTTGGADTQYF.

J is TRBJ2-2 and V is TRBV6-5; D possibly corresponds to TRBD2 (6 bases). Trimming removed 8 bases at V and 7 bases at J, with 20 bases between. Germline CDR1 MNHEY, CDR2 SVGAGI. The CDR3 extends over 15 amino acids. CDR3 nucleotide sequence: TGTGCCAGCTCAAGAGGGACTCTTGGGGGCGGGGAGCTGTTTTTT. This gives the protein CASSRGTLGGGELFF.

The V call is TRBV7-2, the J call TRBJ2-7; either TRBD1 or TRBD2 may fit D (5 bases each). Germline V gene lookup returns CDR1 SGHTA and CDR2 FQGNSA. Trimming shortened V by 4 bases and J by 2 bases, and 12 bases separated the two germline ends. The length of the CDR3 is 14 residues. In DNA, the CDR3 is TGTGCCAGCAGCTCTCTTCAGGGAGCCTACGAGCAGTACTTC. Translated, it gives CASSSLQGAYEQYF.

Regarding this clone: At the DNA level, this CDR3 is encoded by other sequences in the same sample as well. V is TRBV18 and J is TRBJ2-2; D unclear. The CDR3 extends over 14 amino acids. Germline V gene sequence: CDR1 KGHSH, CDR2 LQKENI. The V and J ends lost 3 bases and 1 base respectively, with 6 bases between them. Here the CDR3 reads CASSPRQNTGELFF. The CDR3, as DNA: TGTGCCAGCTCACCTCGGCAGAACACCGGGGAGCTGTTTTTT.

The chain carries TRBV7-9 and TRBJ2-5, with D hard to call. The CDR3 runs 11 residues. The V gene's germline CDR1 is SEHNR and CDR2 FQNEAQ (reference sequence). Trimming took off 3 bases at V and 5 bases at J, with 4 bases between the two ends. CDR3 amino acids: CASSFGETQYF. The CDR3 bases are TGTGCCAGCAGCTTTGGGGAGACCCAGTACTTC.

The genes are TRBV27 and TRBJ2-5; D is undetermined. The length of the CDR3 is 11 residues. CDR1 is MNHEY, CDR2 SMNVEV, per germline (reference sequence). Between the trimmed V and J ends, which lost 4 bases and 5 bases, there was a span of 5 bases. In DNA, the CDR3 is TGTGCCAGCAGTTCCCGGGAGACCCAGTACTTC. Protein: CASSSRETQYF.

This clone was picked up a small number of times. The CDR3 is CASTGLGWYGYTF. The CDR3 nucleotides are TGTGCCAGCACCGGACTCGGTTGGTATGGCTACACCTTC. The chain uses TRBV2 and TRBJ1-2; no clear D. Germline values: CDR1 SNHLY, CDR2 FYNNEI. Trimming pared 7 bases from V and 5 bases from J, leaving 14 bases between. The CDR3 extends over 13 amino acids.

The chain couples TRBV18 to TRBJ1-4; 7 bases agree with TRBD1. CDR1 and CDR2 from the germline V gene are KGHSH and LQKENI. With 6 bases clipped from V and 0 bases from J, the junction kept 7 bases outside the gene matches. This CDR3 is built from 16 residues. The CDR3 DNA follows: TGTGCCAGCTCTCGGGACAGCCCCGCAACTAATGAAAAACTGTTTTTT. Its protein product is CASSRDSPATNEKLFF. Full variable domain (rest looked up from reference TRBV18 and TRBJ1-4): NAGVMQNPRHLVRRRGQEARLRCSPMKGHSHVYWYRQLPEEGLKFMVYLQKENIIDESGMPKERFSAEFPKEGPSILRIQQVVRGDSAAYFCASSRDSPATNEKLFFGSGTQLSVL.

The chain recombines TRBV27 with TRBJ2-1, with D perhaps given as TRBD1 or TRBD2 (5 bases each). With 6 bases removed from V and 9 bases from J, the gap between germline ends came to 18 bases. Germline CDR1 reads MNHEY; CDR2 reads SMNVEV (reference sequence). This CDR3 has 14 residues. The CDR3 region has the DNA TGTGCCAGCAGCGGCCAGGGCGGGTTCGGTGAGCAGTTCTTC. Residues: CASSGQGGFGEQFF.

The count of this clone is one. The rearrangement links TRBV7-2 to TRBJ1-5; 9 bases align to TRBD1. The CDR3 spans 15 residues. CDR1 and CDR2 from the germline V gene are SGHTA and FQGNSA. The junction had 7 bases not matched to a gene; V was cut back by 5 bases and J by 5 bases. The CDR3 loop is CASSRTGDMDQPQHF. The CDR3 DNA follows: TGTGCCAGCAGCCGGACAGGGGATATGGATCAGCCCCAGCATTTT.

V and J are TRBV27 and TRBJ2-3, with 10 bases matching TRBD2. Germline V gene sequence: CDR1 MNHEY, CDR2 SMNVEV (reference sequence). V lost 9 bases, J lost 1 base, and 13 bases stayed unmatched. This CDR3 spans 17 amino acids. The CDR3 bases are TGTGCCAGTCACCCACTAGCGGGGACCCCGGGCACAGATACGCAGTATTTT. The encoded protein is CASHPLAGTPGTDTQYF.

The chain employs TRBV10-3 and TRBJ1-4; maybe TRBD1 (6 bases). V was cut by 6 bases and J by 3 bases, with 14 bases left in between. The CDR3 extends over 15 amino acids. Germline CDR1 ENHRY, CDR2 SYGVKD. CDR3 sequence: CAIRPGQSANEKLFF. Here the CDR3 DNA reads TGTGCCATCAGACCTGGACAGTCGGCTAATGAAAAACTGTTTTTT.

V is TRBV5-1 and J is TRBJ2-7; tentative D call: TRBD1 (5 bases). Per the germline V gene, CDR1 is SGHRS and CDR2 is YFSETQ. V was pared by 4 bases and J by 3 bases, with 20 bases between. This CDR3 is 16 amino acids long. The CDR3 DNA reads as TGCGCCAGCAGCAATCTTCTTCAGGGTACCCACTACGAGCAGTACTTC. Translation: CASSNLLQGTHYEQYF.

The chain has TRBV4-3 and TRBJ1-6; D is undetermined. V lost 0 bases and J lost 0, with 9 bases in between. From germline, CDR1 is LGHNA and CDR2 YSLEER. This CDR3 spans 17 amino acids. The CDR3, as DNA: TGCGCCAGCAGCCAAGAAGGGCGGCGCTCCTATAATTCACCCCTCCACTTT. This codes for CASSQEGRRSYNSPLHF.

V gene TRBV5-1 combines with J gene TRBJ1-4; D is uncertain. V lost 3 bases, J lost 0 bases, and 6 bases lay in between. The CDR3 covers 14 residues. The germline gives CDR1 SGHRS, CDR2 YFSETQ. The CDR3 region is CASSSGTTNEKLFF. CDR3 DNA: TGCGCCAGCAGCTCGGGAACAACTAATGAAAAACTGTTTTTT.

This clone was counted a single time. The chain has TRBV7-9 and TRBJ1-3; the D is unclear. The CDR3 is made up of 15 amino acids. The ends were cut back, 6 bases at V and 2 bases at J, with 14 bases in the middle. CDR1 and CDR2 (germline): SEHNR, FQNEAQ (reference sequence). The CDR3 nucleotides are TGTGCCAGCAGTAATCAGGATAGCACTGGAAACACCATATATTTT. It codes for CASSNQDSTGNTIYF.

This chain links TRBV19 with TRBJ2-7, with no clear D. Trimming removed 3 bases from V and 5 bases from J, with 14 bases in between. Looked up from germline, CDR1 is LNHDA and CDR2 is SQIVND (reference sequence). This CDR3 has 14 residues. The CDR3 here is CASSMEAGRDEQYF. DNA of the CDR3: TGTGCCAGTAGTATGGAAGCAGGAAGGGACGAGCAGTACTTC.

J is TRBJ2-2 and V is TRBV25-1; D may be TRBD1 (5 bases). Trimming took 9 bases from V and 1 from J, leaving 12 bases between them. There are 14 residues in the CDR3. In germline, CDR1 is MGHDK, CDR2 SYGVNS. CDR3 nucleotides: TGTGCCAGTGCGCAGGGCGGGAACACCGGGGAGCTGTTTTTT. This gives the protein CASAQGGNTGELFF.

The chain has TRBV6-5 and TRBJ1-1; D unclear. Trimming took 0 bases from V and 6 from J, leaving 14 bases between them. CDR3 size: 15 residues. Per the germline V gene, CDR1 is MNHEY and CDR2 is SVGAGI. The CDR3 nucleotides are TGTGCCAGCAGTTACTCGCAGGAGAGACACTCTGAAGCTTTCTTT. Its translation is CASSYSQERHSEAFF.

The V and J genes are TRBV11-2 and TRBJ1-3; D remains ambiguous. Trimming removed 4 bases at V and 0 bases at J, with 13 bases between. The germline V gene encodes CDR1 SGHAT and CDR2 FQNNGV. The CDR3 contains 16 residues. CDR3 sequence (DNA): TGTGCCAGCAGCTCTAGGCCGTCGGACTCTGGAAACACCATATATTTT. This encodes CASSSRPSDSGNTIYF.